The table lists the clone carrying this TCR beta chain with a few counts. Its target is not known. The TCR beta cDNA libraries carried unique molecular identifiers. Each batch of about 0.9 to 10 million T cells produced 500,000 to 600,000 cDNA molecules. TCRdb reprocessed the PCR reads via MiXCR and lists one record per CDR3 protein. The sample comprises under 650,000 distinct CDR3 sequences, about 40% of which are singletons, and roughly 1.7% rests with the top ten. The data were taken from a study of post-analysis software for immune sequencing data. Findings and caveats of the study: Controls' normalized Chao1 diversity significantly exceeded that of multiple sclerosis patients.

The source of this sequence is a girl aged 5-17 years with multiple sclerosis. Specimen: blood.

In nucleotides, the CDR3 is TGTGCCAGCAGCTTAGGGATTTGGGACGCAACCTACGAGCAGTACTTC. Encoded protein: CASSLGIWDATYEQYF. J is TRBJ2-7 and V is TRBV7-2; tentatively, D is TRBD1 or TRBD2 (5 bases each). The V and J ends lost 1 base and 2 bases respectively, with 15 bases between them. Germline V gene lookup returns CDR1 SGHTA and CDR2 FQGNSA. CDR3 length equals 16 residues.